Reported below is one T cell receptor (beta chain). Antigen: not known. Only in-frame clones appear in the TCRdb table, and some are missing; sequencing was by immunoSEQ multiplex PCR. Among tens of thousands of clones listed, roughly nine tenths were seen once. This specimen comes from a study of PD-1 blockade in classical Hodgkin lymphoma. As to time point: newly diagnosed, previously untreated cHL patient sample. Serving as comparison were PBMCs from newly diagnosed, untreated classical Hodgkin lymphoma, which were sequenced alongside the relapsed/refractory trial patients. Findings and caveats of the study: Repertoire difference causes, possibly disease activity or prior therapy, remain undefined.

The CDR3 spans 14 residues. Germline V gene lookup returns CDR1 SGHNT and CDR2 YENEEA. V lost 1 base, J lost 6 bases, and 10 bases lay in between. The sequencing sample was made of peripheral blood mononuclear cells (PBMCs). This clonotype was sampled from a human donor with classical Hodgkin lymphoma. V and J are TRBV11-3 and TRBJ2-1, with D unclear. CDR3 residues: CASSLGLGFNEQFF. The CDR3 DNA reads TGTGCCAGCAGCTTAGGTCTAGGGTTCAATGAGCAGTTCTTC.